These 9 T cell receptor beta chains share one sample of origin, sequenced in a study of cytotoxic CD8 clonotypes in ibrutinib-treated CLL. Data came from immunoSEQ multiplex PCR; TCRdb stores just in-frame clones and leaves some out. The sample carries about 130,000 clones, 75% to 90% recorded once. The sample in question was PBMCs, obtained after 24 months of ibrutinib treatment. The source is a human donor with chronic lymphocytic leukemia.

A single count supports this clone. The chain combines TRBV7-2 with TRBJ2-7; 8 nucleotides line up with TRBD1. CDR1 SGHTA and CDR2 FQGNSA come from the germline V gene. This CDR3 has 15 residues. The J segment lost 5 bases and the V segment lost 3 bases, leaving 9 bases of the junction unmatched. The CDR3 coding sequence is TGTGCCAGCAGCTTGGATAGAGACAGGGGCCACGAGCAGTACTTC. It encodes CASSLDRDRGHEQYF.

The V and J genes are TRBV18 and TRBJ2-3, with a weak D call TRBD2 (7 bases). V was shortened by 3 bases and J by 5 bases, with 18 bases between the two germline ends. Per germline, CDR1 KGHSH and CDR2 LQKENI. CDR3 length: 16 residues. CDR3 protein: CASSPVGGPREDTQYF. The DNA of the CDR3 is TGTGCCAGCTCACCGGTGGGGGGGCCCCGGGAAGATACGCAGTATTTT.

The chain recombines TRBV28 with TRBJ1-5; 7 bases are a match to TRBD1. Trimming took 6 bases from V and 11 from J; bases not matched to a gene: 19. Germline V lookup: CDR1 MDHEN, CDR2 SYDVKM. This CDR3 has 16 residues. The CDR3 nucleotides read TGTGCCAGCAGCCCCTGGGACAGCGCTTCCCCTGGGTCCCAGCATTTT. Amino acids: CASSPWDSASPGSQHF.

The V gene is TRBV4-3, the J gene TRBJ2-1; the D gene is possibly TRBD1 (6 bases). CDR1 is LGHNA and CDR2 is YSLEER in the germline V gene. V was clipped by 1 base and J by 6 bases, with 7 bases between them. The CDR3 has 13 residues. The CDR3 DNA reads TGCGCCAGCAGCCAAGGAGGGGGCAATGAGCAGTTCTTC. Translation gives CASSQGGGNEQFF.

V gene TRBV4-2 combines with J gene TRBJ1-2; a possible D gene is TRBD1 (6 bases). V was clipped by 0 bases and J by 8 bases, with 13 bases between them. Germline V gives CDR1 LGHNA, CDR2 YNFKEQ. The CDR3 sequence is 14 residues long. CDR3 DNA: TGTGCCAGCAGCCAAGATAAGGGACAAGGGGGCTACACCTTC. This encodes CASSQDKGQGGYTF.

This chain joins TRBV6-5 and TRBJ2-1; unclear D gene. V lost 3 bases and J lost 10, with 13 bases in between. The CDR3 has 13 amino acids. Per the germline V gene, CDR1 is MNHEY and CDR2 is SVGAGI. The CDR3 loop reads CASSYGQPGEQFF. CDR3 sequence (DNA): TGTGCCAGCAGTTATGGCCAGCCCGGGGAGCAGTTCTTC.

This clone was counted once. The CDR3 DNA sequence: TGTGCCAGCTCACTCCGGGACAAGATTTCTGGGGGCTACACCTTC. Translated: CASSLRDKISGGYTF. The chain uses TRBV18 and TRBJ1-2, with D tentatively TRBD1 (6 bases). Germline lookup yields CDR1 KGHSH and CDR2 LQKENI. The length of the CDR3 is 15 residues. Trimming cost V 4 bases and J 8 bases, with 20 bases left between them.

Here the CDR3 reads CASRQTGRQETQYF. The CDR3 DNA is TGTGCCAGCAGGCAGACAGGGCGGCAAGAGACCCAGTACTTC. V usage is TRBV6-6 and J usage is TRBJ2-5; 7 bases are shared with TRBD1. Germline V gene lookup returns CDR1 MNHNY and CDR2 SVGAGI (reference sequence). The V and J ends lost 6 bases and 2 bases, in that order; junction bases with no gene match: 6. The CDR3 length is 14 residues.

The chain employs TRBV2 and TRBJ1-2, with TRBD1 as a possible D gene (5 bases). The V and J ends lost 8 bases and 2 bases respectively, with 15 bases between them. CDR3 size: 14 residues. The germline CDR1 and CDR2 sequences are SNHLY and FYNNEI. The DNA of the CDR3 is TGTGCCAGCCGGCCCCAAAAGGGGAACTATGGCTACACCTTC. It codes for CASRPQKGNYGYTF.